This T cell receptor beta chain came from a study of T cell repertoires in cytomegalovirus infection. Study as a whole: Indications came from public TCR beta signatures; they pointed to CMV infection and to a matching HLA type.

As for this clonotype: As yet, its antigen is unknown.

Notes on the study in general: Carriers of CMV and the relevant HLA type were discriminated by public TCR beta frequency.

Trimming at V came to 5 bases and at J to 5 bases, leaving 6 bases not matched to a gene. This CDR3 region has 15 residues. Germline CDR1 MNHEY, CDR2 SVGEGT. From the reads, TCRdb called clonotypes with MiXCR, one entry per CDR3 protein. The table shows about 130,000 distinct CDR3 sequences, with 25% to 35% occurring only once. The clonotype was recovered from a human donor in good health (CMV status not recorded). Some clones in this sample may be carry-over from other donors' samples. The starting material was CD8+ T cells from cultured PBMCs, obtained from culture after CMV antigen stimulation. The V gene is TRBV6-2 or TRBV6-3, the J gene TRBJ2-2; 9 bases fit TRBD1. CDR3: CASSLQGAGTGELFF. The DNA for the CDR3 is TGTGCCAGCAGTCTACAGGGGGCAGGAACCGGGGAGCTGTTTTTT.